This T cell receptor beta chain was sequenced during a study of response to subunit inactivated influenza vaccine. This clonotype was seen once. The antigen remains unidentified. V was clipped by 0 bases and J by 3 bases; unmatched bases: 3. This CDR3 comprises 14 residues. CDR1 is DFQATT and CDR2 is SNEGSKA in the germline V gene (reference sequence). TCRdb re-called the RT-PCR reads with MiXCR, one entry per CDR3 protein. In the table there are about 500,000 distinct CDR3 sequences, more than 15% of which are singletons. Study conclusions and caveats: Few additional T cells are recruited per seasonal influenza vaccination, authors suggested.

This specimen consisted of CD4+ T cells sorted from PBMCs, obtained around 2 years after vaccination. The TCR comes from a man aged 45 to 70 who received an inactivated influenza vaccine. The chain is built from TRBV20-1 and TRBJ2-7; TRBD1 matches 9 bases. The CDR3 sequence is CSARDKTGGYEQYF. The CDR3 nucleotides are TGCAGTGCTAGAGACAAGACAGGGGGCTACGAGCAGTACTTC.